The 16 T cell receptor beta chains presented below share a single source sample, sequenced in a study of blood T cell repertoires in COVID-19 (dated by TCRdb to the early 2020s). Library generation was performed with the immunoSEQ multiplex PCR assay. Sourced from immuneACCESS, this table was stored by TCRdb with only in-frame sequences that have V and J called. A share of the clones is absent; for the studies checked, an unresolved V gene accounts for under half, and the remainder has no known explanation. This sample gives roughly 250,000 clones in total; about 80% of them show up just once. The ten top clones hold around 9.6% of the sample. The sequencing input was peripheral blood. The receptors come from a woman of 80 years or more with acute or convalescent COVID-19.

The rearrangement uses TRBV5-5 and TRBJ2-5; 10 bases map to TRBD2. CDR1 SGHKS and CDR2 YYEKEE come from the germline V gene (reference sequence). Trimming cost V 4 bases and J 2 bases; bases outside gene matches: 8. The CDR3 extends over 16 amino acids. The CDR3 coding sequence is TGTGCCAGCAGCCCGGGTACACTAGCGGGGCAAGAGACCCAGTACTTC. It translates to CASSPGTLAGQETQYF.

This clone occurred a few times. This chain connects TRBV3-1 (or the pseudogene TRBV3-2) to TRBJ1-5, with 8 bases fitting TRBD1. Looked up from germline, CDR1 is LGHDT and CDR2 is YNNKEL (reference sequence). The CDR3 is 15 residues long. The J segment lost 6 bases and the V segment lost 4 bases, leaving 8 bases of the junction unmatched. Here the CDR3 reads CASSPQGARSQPQHF. The CDR3, as DNA: TGTGCCAGCAGCCCGCAGGGGGCAAGGAGTCAGCCCCAGCATTTT.

This rearrangement joins TRBV7-2 to TRBJ2-1; 7 bases map to TRBD2. V shed 3 bases, J shed 3 bases, and the junction held 5 bases outside the gene matches. The CDR3 is made up of 15 amino acids. Germline lookup yields CDR1 SGHTA and CDR2 FQGNSA. The CDR3 region has the DNA TGTGCCAGCAGCTTCGGGACTACCTTCTACAATGAGCAGTTCTTC. Its protein is CASSFGTTFYNEQFF.

There are a few counts of this clone. The chain links TRBV19 to TRBJ1-1, with 11 bases that match TRBD1. The V gene's germline CDR1 is LNHDA and CDR2 SQIVND (reference sequence). V gave up 0 bases and J gave up 4 bases; unmatched junction bases: 10. The CDR3 totals 18 residues. In DNA form, the CDR3 reads TGTGCCAGTAGTATAGAGGTCGGCGGTGGGACAGGGGGCACTGAAGCTTTCTTT. It yields the protein CASSIEVGGGTGGTEAFF.

A single count supports this clone. This chain joins TRBV3-1 (or the pseudogene TRBV3-2) and TRBJ1-4; 8 bases line up with TRBD1. The CDR3 contains 21 residues. The V and J ends lost 0 bases and 6 bases, in that order; junction bases with no gene match: 21. The germline V gene encodes CDR1 LGHDT and CDR2 YNNKEL (reference sequence). The CDR3 sequence: CASSQDGGDRGPGGRYEKLFF. As DNA, the CDR3 is TGTGCCAGCAGCCAAGATGGCGGAGACAGGGGTCCAGGGGGGAGATATGAAAAACTGTTTTTT.

This clone showed up just a few times. This chain links TRBV28 with TRBJ2-1, with a possible D match to TRBD1 (6 bases). Germline assignment: CDR1 MDHEN and CDR2 SYDVKM. The V and J ends lost 7 bases and 6 bases respectively, with 16 bases between them. The CDR3 sequence is 14 residues long. The CDR3 nucleotides are TGTGCCAGCACCCACCAGTGGACAGCCAATGAGCAGTTCTTC. The encoded protein is CASTHQWTANEQFF.

The V gene is TRBV6-4, the J gene TRBJ1-4; 9 positions agree with TRBD1. CDR3 length: 17 amino acids. The germline V gene encodes CDR1 MRHNA and CDR2 SNTAGT. With V trimmed by 0 bases and J by 4 bases, 6 bases remained unmatched. The CDR3 DNA sequence: TGTGCCAGCAGTGACTCTAAACGGGGACAGGGTAATGAAAAACTGTTTTTT. Translated: CASSDSKRGQGNEKLFF.

J is TRBJ1-2 and V is TRBV5-1; 8 bases are shared with TRBD1. The CDR3 runs 14 residues. CDR1 and CDR2 from the germline V gene are SGHRS and YFSETQ. Germline trimming cut 2 bases from V and 2 bases from J; bases unmatched to any gene: 2. In DNA, the CDR3 is TGCGCCAGCAGCTTTGGACAGGGCAACTATGGCTACACCTTC. This gives the protein CASSFGQGNYGYTF.

The gene calls are TRBV5-4 and TRBJ1-4, with no clear D. Per the germline V gene, CDR1 is SGHNT and CDR2 is YYREEE (reference sequence). Trimming stripped 2 bases from V and 4 bases from J, with 6 bases between. This CDR3 has 13 amino acids. The CDR3 bases are TGTGCCAGCAGCTTATCTAGTAATGAAAAACTGTTTTTT. It yields the protein CASSLSSNEKLFF.

V gene TRBV4-1 combines with J gene TRBJ1-2; D is ambiguous. CDR1 MGHRA and CDR2 YSYEKL come from the germline V gene. Trimming took 4 bases from V and 7 from J, leaving 16 bases between them. CDR3 length: 14 residues. CDR3 in amino acids: CASSPLPFQVGYTF. The DNA of the CDR3 is TGCGCCAGCAGCCCCCTTCCCTTTCAGGTTGGCTACACCTTC.

The chain combines TRBV18 with TRBJ2-7, with D uncertain. This CDR3 has 14 amino acids. The V gene's germline CDR1 is KGHSH and CDR2 LQKENI. Between the trimmed V and J ends, which lost 3 bases and 0 bases, there was a span of 9 bases. The CDR3 DNA sequence: TGTGCCAGCTCACCGGTACAGTCCTCCTACGAGCAGTACTTC. Translated: CASSPVQSSYEQYF.

The chain recombines TRBV6-5 with TRBJ2-3; 10 nucleotides line up with TRBD1. The CDR3 length is 15 residues. V was clipped by 7 bases and J by 6 bases; unmatched bases: 10. From germline, CDR1 is MNHEY and CDR2 SVGAGI. CDR3 sequence (DNA): TGTGCCAGCAAGGGGCGTGGACAGGGGGAGGATACGCAGTATTTT. It translates to CASKGRGQGEDTQYF.

V usage is TRBV5-1 and J usage is TRBJ1-2, with a tentative D call TRBD1 (6 bases). Trimming stripped 0 bases from V and 0 bases from J, with 9 bases between. The germline V gene has CDR1 SGHRS and CDR2 YFSETQ. This CDR3 region has 15 residues. DNA for the CDR3: TGCGCCAGCAGCTTGGCCAGGGGACCTAACTATGGCTACACCTTC. As protein: CASSLARGPNYGYTF.

The chain uses TRBV30 and TRBJ1-3, with 9 bases lining up with TRBD1. CDR1 and CDR2 (germline): GTSNPN, SVGIG (reference sequence). This CDR3 spans 14 amino acids. The J segment lost 3 bases and the V segment lost 2 bases, leaving 2 bases of the junction unmatched. In DNA, the CDR3 is TGTGCCTGGAGTTTGGGACAGGGTGGAAACACCATATATTTT. Translating it yields CAWSLGQGGNTIYF.

The chain employs TRBV6-5 and TRBJ2-7, with a possible D match to TRBD1 (6 bases). The CDR3 is made up of 15 amino acids. The V gene lost 7 bases and the J gene lost 2 bases, with 18 bases spanning the gap. Germline values: CDR1 MNHEY, CDR2 SVGAGI. This chain's CDR3 is CASNPDGTKPYEQYF. In DNA, the CDR3 is TGTGCCAGCAACCCCGACGGGACAAAACCCTACGAGCAGTACTTC.

The chain uses TRBV4-2 and TRBJ2-7; 9 bases agree with TRBD2. Germline assignment: CDR1 LGHNA and CDR2 YNFKEQ. The CDR3 has 16 residues. Germline trimming cut 1 base from V and 6 bases from J; bases unmatched to any gene: 10. The CDR3 DNA follows: TGTGCCAGCAGCCAAGCGGGGAGCGGGGGGCTTTTCGAGCAGTACTTC. The encoded protein is CASSQAGSGGLFEQYF.